This TCR beta chain emerged from a study of post-analysis software for immune sequencing data. V dropped 2 bases and J dropped 3 bases, with 11 bases sitting between them. Looked up from germline, CDR1 is MNHEY and CDR2 is SVGAGI. CDR3 length: 14 residues. Whole-study results and caveats: Among a few TRBV segments more frequent in patients than controls were TRBV5-6, TRBV5-1 and TRBV20-1.

In this sample, this clonotype turned up many times. The antigen remains undetermined. Tagging with unique molecular identifiers was a feature of the TCR beta cDNA libraries. TCRdb processed the PCR reads anew with MiXCR; each CDR3 protein has one entry. This table holds about 190,000 distinct CDR3 sequences, 29% found once. Input material: blood. V is TRBV6-5 and J is TRBJ2-7; D gene unclear. This clonotype was sampled from a girl aged 2-17 years with multiple sclerosis. The CDR3 nucleotides read TGTGCCAGCAGTTACGGGCAGACCAACTACGAGCAGTACTTC. This codes for CASSYGQTNYEQYF.